What follows are 20 T cell receptor beta chains derived from one specimen sequenced in a study of blood T cell repertoires in COVID-19. TCRdb keeps only in-frame clones here, not all; method: immunoSEQ multiplex PCR. The table includes about 250,000 clones, around four fifths detected once. Input material: peripheral blood. The receptors here all came from a man between 35 and 55 years old with acute or convalescent COVID-19.

This sequence joins TRBV28 and TRBJ2-7; D not resolved. Germline V gene lookup returns CDR1 MDHEN and CDR2 SYDVKM. V was cut by 5 bases and J by 2 bases, with 10 bases left in between. The length of the CDR3 is 13 residues. The CDR3 region has the DNA TGTGCCAGCAGTCCCCCCGAGACCTACGAGCAGTACTTC. Translated: CASSPPETYEQYF.

The chain combines TRBV15 with TRBJ2-1; a weak D match, TRBD1 (6 bases). The germline V gene has CDR1 LNHNV and CDR2 YYDKDF (reference sequence). There are 15 residues in the CDR3. V was pared by 7 bases and J by 9 bases, with 22 bases between. The CDR3 spells CATTLLDSGAGEQFF. As DNA, the CDR3 is TGTGCCACCACGTTGTTGGACTCAGGGGCCGGTGAGCAGTTCTTC.

The rearrangement joins TRBV29-1 to TRBJ1-2; TRBD1 agrees at 7 bases. Germline-derived CDR1 and CDR2 are SQVTM and ANQGSEA. The V and J ends lost 4 bases and 3 bases, in that order; junction bases with no gene match: 5. The CDR3 contains 13 residues. The CDR3 region has the DNA TGCAGCGTTGGAGCCGGGACAGACTATGGCTACACCTTC. This gives the protein CSVGAGTDYGYTF.

The rearrangement uses TRBV6-5 and TRBJ1-2; 9 bases align to TRBD1. Germline loops: CDR1 MNHEY, CDR2 SVGAGI. The CDR3 has 14 amino acids. The trim removed 5 bases at V and 2 bases at J, leaving 3 bases unmatched. The CDR3 region is CASSRTGVNYGYTF. CDR3 in DNA: TGTGCCAGCAGTCGGACAGGGGTGAACTATGGCTACACCTTC.

The J gene is TRBJ2-3, the V gene TRBV27; D uncertain. Trimming shortened V by 5 bases and J by 1 base, and 13 bases separated the two germline ends. Per the germline V gene, CDR1 is MNHEY and CDR2 is SMNVEV (reference sequence). The CDR3 consists of 15 residues. This chain's CDR3 is CASSPMSIRTDTQYF. The CDR3, as DNA: TGTGCCAGCAGTCCCATGTCTATTCGCACAGATACGCAGTATTTT.

The gene calls are TRBV12-2 and TRBJ1-1. TRBV12-2 is labeled a pseudogene. The CDR3 covers 17 residues. CDR3 residues: CASRPVEAPPRNTEAFF. CDR3 sequence (DNA): TGTGCAAGTCGCCCAGTTGAGGCCCCACCACGAAACACTGAAGCTTTCTTT.

Comment on this clone: The sample contains more than one DNA sequence encoding this CDR3. The chain combines TRBV5-1 with TRBJ1-1; 7 positions agree with TRBD1. With V trimmed by 2 bases and J by 1 base, 2 bases remained unmatched. CDR1 is SGHRS and CDR2 is YFSETQ in the germline V gene. The CDR3 is made up of 14 amino acids. This CDR3 is CASSFRQGNTEAFF. The DNA of the CDR3 is TGCGCCAGCAGCTTTCGACAGGGGAACACTGAAGCTTTCTTT.

The chain uses TRBV2 and TRBJ1-1; D is undetermined. Trimming took 2 bases from V and 4 from J, leaving 11 bases between them. CDR1 SNHLY and CDR2 FYNNEI come from the germline V gene. This CDR3 has 14 amino acids. The CDR3 DNA follows: TGTGCCAGCAGTGAAAGCGACGGGAGCACTGAAGCTTTCTTT. Its protein product is CASSESDGSTEAFF.

The V gene is TRBV4-3, the J gene TRBJ1-2; D perhaps matches TRBD1 (5 bases). The length of the CDR3 is 14 residues. CDR1 and CDR2 (germline): LGHNA, YSLEER. The ends were cut back, 0 bases at V and 5 bases at J, with 10 bases in the middle. The CDR3 sequence: CASSQDRSGYGYTF. The CDR3 DNA reads as TGCGCCAGCAGCCAAGATCGGTCAGGGTATGGCTACACCTTC.

This clone was seen only a few times. The chain employs TRBV5-4 and TRBJ1-6, with 9 bases that match TRBD1. The CDR3 length is 19 residues. Trimming at V came to 0 bases and at J to 9 bases, leaving 16 bases not matched to a gene. Germline V CDR1 and CDR2: SGHNT, YYREEE (reference sequence). CDR3 sequence (DNA): TGTGCCAGCAGCTTGGGCGGAACCGTGGGACAGGGAATGGCTTCACCCCTCCACTTT. The encoded protein is CASSLGGTVGQGMASPLHF.

This clone was recorded a few times. The V gene is TRBV4-1, the J gene TRBJ1-3, with a weak D call TRBD1 (5 bases). Trimming left V 1 base short and J 2 bases short, with 18 bases between. CDR3 size: 18 residues. Germline V gene lookup returns CDR1 MGHRA and CDR2 YSYEKL. The CDR3 nucleotides read TGCGCCAGCAGCCAAGGCGTGCTCGTGCGGGGACCTGGAAACACCATATATTTT. Protein product: CASSQGVLVRGPGNTIYF.

This rearrangement joins TRBV6-5 to TRBJ1-2; 9 bases are a match to TRBD1. CDR1 is MNHEY, CDR2 SVGAGI, per germline. CDR3 length equals 15 residues. Trimming at V came to 3 bases and at J to 4 bases, leaving 6 bases not matched to a gene. The CDR3 bases are TGTGCCAGCAGTTATCAACAGGGGGCTGGCTATGGCTACACCTTC. Translating it yields CASSYQQGAGYGYTF.

The CDR3 region is CASSSNGLAEETQYF. CDR3 DNA sequence: TGTGCCAGCAGCTCTAACGGACTAGCGGAAGAGACCCAGTACTTC. The rearrangement uses TRBV11-3 and TRBJ2-5; 10 positions match TRBD2. The germline V gene encodes CDR1 SGHNT and CDR2 YENEEA. The CDR3 consists of 15 residues. Germline trimming cut 4 bases from V and 3 bases from J; bases unmatched to any gene: 5.

The chain combines TRBV19 with TRBJ2-7; TRBD2 might be the D (5 bases). Germline-derived CDR1 and CDR2 are LNHDA and SQIVND (reference sequence). V was clipped by 6 bases and J by 6 bases, with 15 bases between them. CDR3 length: 13 amino acids. The CDR3 loop is CASSEGPLREQYF. CDR3 nucleotides: TGTGCCAGTAGCGAGGGTCCCCTCCGCGAGCAGTACTTC.

This chain connects TRBV15 to TRBJ2-7; D call uncertain. Trimming took 5 bases from V and 3 from J, leaving 14 bases between them. The CDR3 has 14 amino acids. Looked up from germline, CDR1 is LNHNV and CDR2 is YYDKDF (reference sequence). The CDR3 region is CATSAGGGYYEQYF. CDR3 nucleotides: TGTGCCACCAGCGCCGGCGGCGGATACTACGAGCAGTACTTC. Full variable domain (missing parts from reference TRBV15 and TRBJ2-7): DAMVIQNPRYQVTQFGKPVTLSCSQTLNHNVMYWYQQKSSQAPKLLFHYYDKDFNNEADTPDNFQSRRPNTSFCFLDIRSPGLGDTAMYLCATSAGGGYYEQYFGPGTRLTVT.

The genes are TRBV10-3 and TRBJ2-7, with 8 bases identical to TRBD1. CDR1 and CDR2 from the germline V gene are ENHRY and SYGVKD. V lost 6 bases to trimming and J lost 7 bases; unmatched junction nucleotides: 8. The CDR3 contains 13 residues. The CDR3 nucleotides read TGTGCCATCAGCCAAGGACAGGGTAGGGAGCAGTACTTC. Translating it yields CAISQGQGREQYF.

V is TRBV3-1 (or the pseudogene TRBV3-2) and J is TRBJ1-5, with D perhaps TRBD1 (6 bases). The CDR3 contains 15 residues. Germline assignment: CDR1 LGHDT and CDR2 YNNKEL (reference sequence). V was trimmed by 0 bases and J by 9 bases, leaving 15 bases between them. The CDR3 sequence is CASSQDGDGGRPQHF. The CDR3 DNA reads TGTGCCAGCAGCCAAGATGGAGATGGGGGCAGGCCCCAGCATTTT.

V is TRBV7-3 and J is TRBJ2-1, with D tentatively TRBD1 (6 bases). The CDR3 runs to 13 residues. CDR1 and CDR2 (germline): SGHTA, FQGTGA. Trimming removed 5 bases from V and 10 bases from J, with 15 bases in between. This chain's CDR3 is CASSGPGEEEQFF. CDR3 DNA sequence: TGTGCCAGCAGCGGACCAGGGGAAGAGGAGCAGTTCTTC.

This clone was seen only a few times. This chain connects TRBV7-8 to TRBJ1-1; TRBD1 is a possible D gene (5 bases). V lost 6 bases to trimming and J lost 1 base, with 9 bases between them. CDR3 length equals 13 residues. Germline assignment: CDR1 SGHVS and CDR2 FQNEAQ. The CDR3 DNA is TGTGCCAGCAGTTGGGGGGGGAACACTGAAGCTTTCTTT. It yields the protein CASSWGGNTEAFF.

The V and J genes are TRBV2 and TRBJ2-5, with 7 bases identical to TRBD2. CDR3 size: 15 residues. CDR1 SNHLY and CDR2 FYNNEI come from the germline V gene. The V segment lost 8 bases and the J segment 2 bases; nucleotides outside the gene matches: 11. CDR3 sequence: CASGGGGSPQETQYF. The CDR3 DNA is TGTGCCAGCGGGGGGGGAGGAAGCCCTCAAGAGACCCAGTACTTC.